These T cell receptor beta chains were read from a single sample in a study of identical twins. TCRdb recomputed calls from the 5' RACE reads with MiXCR, one row per CDR3 protein. The repertoire holds some 500,000 distinct CDR3 sequences, with around an eighth as singletons. These records were also assigned to another study, of yellow fever vaccine responses in identical twins.

Sequencing was performed on CD4+ T cells sorted from blood. These receptors were taken from a woman aged 18-29 years in good health. Each CDR3 is given with its conserved first and last residue. D genes are given only for firm matches. Rows give clone size only sometimes, using once, few, many, or a class for an expanded clone.

cdr3_aa	cdr3_nt	v_call	j_call	d_call	clone_size
CSARGTGERIGTNEKLFF	TGCAGTGCTAGGGGGACAGGAGAAAGGATCGGGACTAATGAAAAACTGTTTTTT	TRBV20-1	TRBJ1-4	TRBD1	-
CASNVWNTGELFF	TGTGCCAGCAATGTCTGGAACACCGGGGAGCTGTTTTTT	TRBV2	TRBJ2-2	-	few
CSVRTGTDTQYF	TGCAGCGTTCGGACAGGCACAGATACGCAGTATTTT	TRBV29-1	TRBJ2-3	-	-
CASSLHSGTGVNNQPQHF	TGTGCCAGCAGCTTACACTCCGGGACAGGGGTTAACAATCAGCCCCAGCATTTT	TRBV11-1	TRBJ1-5	TRBD1	-
CATSDYGPMGTGELFF	TGTGCCACCAGTGATTACGGCCCCATGGGCACCGGGGAGCTGTTTTTT	TRBV24-1	TRBJ2-2	-	-
CASSFDGNTEAFF	TGTGCCAGCAGTTTCGATGGGAACACTGAAGCTTTCTTT	TRBV28	TRBJ1-1	-	few
CASKLTGQNEKLFF	TGTGCCAGCAAACTGACAGGACAAAATGAAAAACTGTTTTTT	TRBV2	TRBJ1-4	-	few
CASNPRRDSYEQYF	TGTGCCAGCAACCCGAGGAGGGATTCCTACGAGCAGTACTTC	TRBV6-2/TRBV6-3	TRBJ2-7	-	-
CASSYPTSGAQSYEQYF	TGTGCCAGCAGTTACCCCACTAGCGGAGCTCAATCCTACGAGCAGTACTTC	TRBV6-5	TRBJ2-7	TRBD2	few
CASSSYSLSTEAFF	TGTGCCAGCAGCTCTTACAGTTTATCGACTGAAGCTTTCTTT	TRBV5-6	TRBJ1-1	-	-
CASRETGITEAFF	TGTGCCAGCAGGGAAACAGGGATCACTGAAGCTTTCTTT	TRBV12-3/TRBV12-4	TRBJ1-1	-	-
CAISDQRGNTGELFF	TGTGCCATCAGTGACCAGCGGGGGAACACCGGGGAGCTGTTTTTT	TRBV10-3	TRBJ2-2	TRBD2	many
CASSRLVGGRETQYF	TGTGCCAGCAGTCGCCTCGTAGGGGGCAGAGAGACCCAGTACTTC	TRBV12-3/TRBV12-4	TRBJ2-5	TRBD1	-
CASSFSGGGQSPLHF	TGTGCCAGCAGTTTCTCCGGGGGCGGACAGTCACCCCTCCACTTT	TRBV27	TRBJ1-6	-	few
CTISLAVSGVTSTDTQYF	TGTACCATCAGTTTAGCGGTTAGCGGAGTTACTAGCACAGATACGCAGTATTTT	TRBV12-3/TRBV12-4	TRBJ2-3	-	-
CASNPGQGMYEQYF	TGTGCCAGCAACCCGGGACAGGGGATGTACGAGCAGTACTTC	TRBV2	TRBJ2-7	TRBD1	-
CASSQTGLPYEQYF	TGCGCCAGCAGCCAAACGGGACTACCCTACGAGCAGTACTTC	TRBV4-3	TRBJ2-7	TRBD2	-
CASSGSGQLQETQYF	TGCGCCAGCAGCGGATCGGGACAGCTTCAAGAGACCCAGTACTTC	TRBV5-1	TRBJ2-5	TRBD1	-
CASSFPEGRLNYEQYF	TGTGCCAGCAGCTTCCCAGAAGGACGGCTGAACTACGAGCAGTACTTC	TRBV7-9	TRBJ2-7	-	many
CASSFDNEQFF	TGCGCCAGCAGCTTTGACAATGAGCAGTTCTTC	TRBV5-1	TRBJ2-1	-	-
CASSQDIGYEQYF	TGCGCCAGCAGCCAAGATATTGGGTACGAGCAGTACTTC	TRBV4-3	TRBJ2-7	-	-
CASSEPRIGGSDEQFF	TGCGCCAGCAGTGAGCCCCGAATAGGCGGTTCTGATGAGCAGTTCTTC	TRBV10-1	TRBJ2-1	-	-
CSATSGGGNTDTQYF	TGCAGTGCCACAAGCGGGGGGGGTAATACAGATACGCAGTATTTT	TRBV20-1	TRBJ2-3	TRBD2	-
CASSLAAEAVF	TGTGCCAGCAGCTTAGCAGCGGAGGCCGTCTTC	TRBV7-2	TRBJ2-1	-	-
CASSPALAGGPDEQFF	TGTGCCAGCAGTCCAGCTCTGGCAGGGGGACCCGATGAGCAGTTCTTC	TRBV12-3/TRBV12-4	TRBJ2-1	TRBD1	-
CSVPTAEPYNEQFF	TGCAGCGTCCCCACGGCGGAACCATACAATGAGCAGTTCTTC	TRBV29-1	TRBJ2-1	-	many
CASSYSHPGSGNTIYF	TGTGCCAGCAGTTACTCTCACCCGGGATCTGGAAACACCATATATTTT	TRBV6-5	TRBJ1-3	-	few
CATCRDVSEKLFF	TGTGCCACCTGCAGGGACGTCAGTGAAAAACTGTTTTTT	TRBV2	TRBJ1-4	-	-
CASSLGGIYNEQFF	TGCGCCAGCAGCTTGGGCGGGATTTACAATGAGCAGTTCTTC	TRBV5-1	TRBJ2-1	-	-
CASSPWDRVAYGYTF	TGTGCCAGCAGCCCATGGGACAGGGTGGCCTATGGCTACACCTTC	TRBV7-9	TRBJ1-2	TRBD1	-
CAISPGQAVSGELFF	TGTGCCATCAGTCCGGGACAGGCCGTGTCCGGGGAGCTGTTTTTT	TRBV10-3	TRBJ2-2	TRBD1	few
CASSHGQGATNEKLFF	TGTGCCAGCAGCCACGGACAGGGGGCTACTAATGAAAAACTGTTTTTT	TRBV7-2	TRBJ1-4	TRBD1	-
CASSVVPGGNTDTQYF	TGTGCCAGCAGCGTAGTGCCAGGGGGAAACACAGATACGCAGTATTTT	TRBV9	TRBJ2-3	TRBD1	-
CASSPTGFSYEQYF	TGTGCCAGCAGTCCGACAGGGTTCTCCTACGAGCAGTACTTC	TRBV6-1	TRBJ2-7	TRBD1	-
CSGSNTDTQYF	TGCAGCGGGAGTAACACAGATACGCAGTATTTT	TRBV29-1	TRBJ2-3	-	few
CASSGREAHNSPLHF	TGCGCCAGCAGCGGCCGGGAAGCCCATAATTCACCCCTCCACTTT	TRBV5-1	TRBJ1-6	-	few
CSVRGGTGGTYEQYF	TGCAGCGTTAGGGGCGGGACAGGGGGCACCTACGAGCAGTACTTC	TRBV29-1	TRBJ2-7	TRBD1	few